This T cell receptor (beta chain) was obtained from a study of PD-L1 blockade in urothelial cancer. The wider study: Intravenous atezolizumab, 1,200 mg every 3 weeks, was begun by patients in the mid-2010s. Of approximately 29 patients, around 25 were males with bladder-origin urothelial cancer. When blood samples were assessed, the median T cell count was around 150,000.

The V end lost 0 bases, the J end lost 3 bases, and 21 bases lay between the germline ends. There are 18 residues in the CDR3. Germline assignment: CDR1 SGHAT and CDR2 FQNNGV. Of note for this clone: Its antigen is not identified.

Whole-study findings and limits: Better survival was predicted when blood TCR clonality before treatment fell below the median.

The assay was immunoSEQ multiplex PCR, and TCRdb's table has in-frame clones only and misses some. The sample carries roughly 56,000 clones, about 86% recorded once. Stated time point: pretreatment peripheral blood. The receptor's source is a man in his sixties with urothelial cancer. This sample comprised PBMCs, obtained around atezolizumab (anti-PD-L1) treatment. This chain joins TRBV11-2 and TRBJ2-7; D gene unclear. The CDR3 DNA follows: TGTGCCAGCAGCTTAGATTGGTGGAGCGAGGCCGCAAACTACGAGCAGTACTTC. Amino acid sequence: CASSLDWWSEAANYEQYF. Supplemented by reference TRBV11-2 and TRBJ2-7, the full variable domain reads EAGVAQSPRYKIIEKRQSVAFWCNPISGHATLYWYQQILGQGPKLLIQFQNNGVVDDSQLPKDRFSAERLKGVDSTLKIQPAKLEDSAVYLCASSLDWWSEAANYEQYFGPGTRLTVT.